These T cell receptor beta chains were read from a single sample in a study of T cell repertoires in aging, cancer and after chemotherapy. Each CDR3 protein gets one entry after TCRdb re-called the multiplex PCR reads with MiXCR. The table lists thousands of distinct CDR3 sequences, roughly a third of them singletons. Sequences were obtained from blood. The source is a human donor with a blood cancer. CDR3s include the opening cysteine and the closing phenylalanine or tryptophan. Each record gives: D gene, clone size, J gene, V gene, CDR3 protein, CDR3 DNA. D genes are given only for firm matches. Size is omitted from some rows. Given values are once, few, many or a class for expanded clones.

>TRBD2|few|TRBJ2-2|TRBV12-3/TRBV12-4
CASSLERGGELFF
TGTGCCAGCAGTTTAGAGCGGGGGGGGGAGCTGTTTTTT
>-|-|TRBJ2-6|TRBV20-1
CSARLRGTPSGANVLTF
TGCAGTGCTAGATTGCGGGGAACCCCATCTGGGGCCAACGTCCTGACTTTC
>TRBD1|-|TRBJ1-2|TRBV27
CASSFTGDWGYTF
TGTGCCAGCAGTTTCACAGGGGATTGGGGCTACACCTTC
>TRBD1|-|TRBJ2-7|TRBV20-1
CSARYRGYEQYF
TGCAGTGCTAGATACAGGGGTTACGAGCAGTACTTC
>TRBD1|few|TRBJ1-1|TRBV27
CASSLGTGGKTEAFF
TGTGCCAGCAGTTTAGGGACAGGGGGCAAGACTGAAGCTTTCTTT
>-|large|TRBJ1-2|TRBV29-1
CSVLKGVGGYTF
TGCAGCGTGCTCAAGGGGGTAGGTGGCTACACCTTC
>-|-|TRBJ1-4|TRBV4-1
CASNDGEKLFF
TGCGCCAGCAACGATGGTGAAAAACTGTTTTTT
>TRBD1|-|TRBJ1-6|TRBV12-3/TRBV12-4
CASSLGTGNSPLHF
TGTGCCAGCAGTTTAGGGACAGGGAATTCACCCCTCCACTTT
>TRBD1|-|TRBJ2-2|TRBV19
CASRRQGITGELFF
TGTGCCAGTAGGCGACAGGGAATCACCGGGGAGCTGTTTTTT
>-|few|TRBJ1-1|TRBV12-3/TRBV12-4
CASSFPLGEAFF
TGTGCCAGCAGTTTCCCTTTAGGTGAAGCTTTCTTT
>-|-|TRBJ2-3|TRBV30
CAWSLLSDTQYF
TGTGCCTGGAGTCTCCTCTCAGATACGCAGTATTTT
>TRBD1|once|TRBJ1-4|TRBV20-1
CSARDSGQGATNEKLFF
TGCAGTGCTAGAGATTCGGGACAGGGGGCGACTAATGAAAAACTGTTTTTT
>TRBD2|medium-sized|TRBJ2-3|TRBV6-1
CASSGTRADTQYF
TGTGCCAGCAGCGGGACTAGGGCCGATACGCAGTATTTT
>-|-|TRBJ2-1|TRBV6-5
CASSRSRKPFYNEQFF
TGTGCCAGCAGCCGCTCGAGGAAGCCCTTCTACAATGAGCAGTTCTTC
>-|-|TRBJ2-4|TRBV27
CASSPRGLGNIQYF
TGTGCCAGCAGTCCCCGGGGATTGGGGAACATTCAGTACTTC
>-|-|TRBJ1-6|TRBV4-1
CASSQVETENSPLHF
TGCGCCAGCAGCCAAGTGGAGACAGAAAATTCACCCCTCCACTTT
>-|-|TRBJ1-3|TRBV6-5
CASSDTAGRLSGNTIYF
TGTGCCAGCAGTGATACCGCCGGGAGACTCTCTGGAAACACCATATATTTT
>-|-|TRBJ1-5|TRBV5-6
CASSLGGTKAKHF
TGTGCCAGCAGCCTTGGCGGGACGAAGGCCAAGCATTTT
>TRBD1|few|TRBJ2-1|TRBV5-8
CASSYRDRGYNEQFF
TGTGCCAGCAGCTACCGGGACAGGGGTTACAATGAGCAGTTCTTC
>TRBD1|once|TRBJ1-2|TRBV6-2/TRBV6-3
CASIDPRDRGQANYGYTF
TGTGCCAGCATTGACCCCCGGGACAGGGGGCAAGCTAACTATGGCTACACCTTC
>TRBD1|-|TRBJ1-2|TRBV10-3
CAAGTANYGYTF
TGTGCCGCCGGGACAGCTAACTATGGCTACACCTTC
>-|few|TRBJ1-2|TRBV7-2
CASSLGGYYGYTF
TGTGCCAGCAGCTTAGGGGGCTACTATGGCTACACCTTC
>-|few|TRBJ1-4|TRBV13
CASSLRGGLNEKLFF
TGTGCCAGCAGCCTCCGTGGGGGGCTCAATGAAAAACTGTTTTTT
>TRBD1|medium-sized|TRBJ1-4|TRBV12-3/TRBV12-4
CASSSGAGGLGEKLFF
TGTGCCAGCAGTTCCGGGGCAGGGGGTTTGGGGGAAAAACTGTTTTTT
>-|-|TRBJ1-6|TRBV7-2
CARRGNSPLHF
TGTGCCAGAAGAGGGAATTCACCCCTCCACTTT
>TRBD2|-|TRBJ2-2|TRBV5-1
CASSVRLAGQGELFF
TGCGCCAGCAGCGTCAGACTAGCGGGGCAGGGGGAGCTGTTTTTT
>TRBD1|-|TRBJ2-2|TRBV15
CATSRDRGPGELFF
TGTGCCACCAGCAGGGACAGGGGGCCCGGGGAGCTGTTTTTT
>TRBD2|-|TRBJ2-1|TRBV6-1
CASSYSLSGGALHEQFF
TGTGCCAGCAGTTACTCGCTTAGCGGGGGGGCACTTCATGAGCAGTTCTTC
>-|few|TRBJ2-3|TRBV20-1
CSALWGGGPLSTDTQYF
TGCAGTGCTCTATGGGGGGGGGGCCCCCTCAGCACAGATACGCAGTATTTT
>-|-|TRBJ1-2|TRBV20-1
CSASQGRGYGYTF
TGCAGTGCTAGCCAGGGACGGGGCTATGGCTACACCTTC
>-|few|TRBJ2-1|TRBV12-3/TRBV12-4
CASSPGHSSYNEQFF
TGTGCCAGCAGTCCAGGACATAGCTCCTACAATGAGCAGTTCTTC
>-|-|TRBJ1-2|TRBV27
CASSLSRQGWGYTF
TGTGCCAGCAGTTTATCGAGGCAGGGTTGGGGCTACACCTTC
>-|-|TRBJ1-2|TRBV19
CASSTRGTNYDYTF
TGTGCCAGTAGTACACGCGGAACTAACTATGACTACACCTTC
>TRBD1|-|TRBJ1-4|TRBV19
CASSHLPGQGNEKLFF
TGTGCCAGTAGCCATTTACCGGGACAGGGTAATGAAAAACTGTTTTTT
>-|large|TRBJ2-1|TRBV15
CATSRALGMEQFF
TGTGCCACCAGCAGAGCTCTGGGAATGGAGCAGTTCTTC
>-|-|TRBJ1-2|TRBV7-9
CASSLISDGYTF
TGTGCCAGCAGCTTAATAAGCGATGGCTACACCTTC
>TRBD2|-|TRBJ2-7|TRBV13
CASSRGLAGVEQYF
TGTGCCAGCAGCCGAGGACTAGCGGGGGTCGAGCAGTACTTC
>TRBD2|few|TRBJ2-5|TRBV19
CASSISASGSGAQYF
TGTGCCAGTAGTATAAGCGCTAGCGGCTCGGGGGCCCAGTACTTC
>-|-|TRBJ2-3|TRBV20-1
CSAREEGGGTDTQYF
TGCAGTGCGAGGGAGGAGGGGGGCGGCACAGATACGCAGTATTTT
>-|-|TRBJ2-6|TRBV28
CASSPVPGSLSGANVLTF
TGTGCCAGCAGTCCCGTCCCCGGGAGCCTCTCTGGGGCCAACGTCCTGACTTTC
>TRBD1|few|TRBJ1-2|TRBV11-2
CASSSGDSLYGYTF
TGTGCCAGCAGCTCCGGGGACAGCCTCTATGGCTACACCTTC
>TRBD1|-|TRBJ2-5|TRBV19
CASSIRDRAETQYF
TGTGCCAGTAGTATTCGGGACAGGGCTGAGACCCAGTACTTC
>TRBD1|-|TRBJ1-3|TRBV11-3
CASSPGQGPGNTIYF
TGTGCCAGCAGCCCGGGACAGGGCCCTGGAAACACCATATATTTT
>-|-|TRBJ2-3|TRBV18
CASSLPGSLTDTQYF
TGTGCCAGCTCACTCCCAGGGTCCCTCACAGATACGCAGTATTTT
>-|-|TRBJ2-1|TRBV10-3
CAISELLGRGEQFF
TGTGCCATCAGTGAACTACTTGGACGGGGTGAGCAGTTCTTC
>-|-|TRBJ1-5|TRBV5-6
CASSLGGTKAQHF
TGTGCCAGCAGCCTTGGCGGGACGAAGGCCCAGCATTTT
>-|-|TRBJ2-7|TRBV20-1
CSARATVHEQYF
TGCAGTGCTAGAGCCACAGTCCACGAGCAGTACTTC